These T cell receptor beta chains were read from a single sample in a study of Ad26.COV2.S vaccination and SARS-CoV-2 variants. Profiling relied on immunoSEQ multiplex PCR, and the TCRdb table lists in-frame clones only, not all of them. This sample has about 350,000 clones, with about nine tenths found just once. Here the sequenced sample was peripheral blood, taken in a trial of Ad26.COV2.S vaccine versus placebo. The receptors derive from a person between 18 and 65 years old who received the Ad26.COV2.S COVID-19 vaccine or a placebo. CDR3s include the opening cysteine and the closing phenylalanine or tryptophan. A D gene is named only where the DNA matches it firmly. Clone size is given for some rows only: seen once, a few or many times, or a class if the clone is expanded.

>TRBV9|TRBD1|15|TRBJ2-3|once
CASSVATDRGDTQYF
TGTGCCAGCAGCGTAGCCACCGACAGGGGCGATACGCAGTATTTT
>TRBV7-9|-|15|TRBJ1-6|few
CASSPGTKNNSPLHF
TGTGCCAGCAGCCCGGGGACAAAAAATAATTCACCCCTCCACTTT
>TRBV2|-|13|TRBJ1-5|-
CASSGDSNQPQHF
TGTGCCAGCAGTGGAGACAGCAATCAGCCCCAGCATTTT
>TRBV6-4|TRBD2|15|TRBJ2-7|-
CASSDPSTRGGEQYF
TGTGCCAGCAGTGACCCGTCGACAAGGGGAGGGGAGCAGTACTTC
>TRBV5-6|TRBD1|15|TRBJ2-1|-
CASSIQGAAYNEQFF
TGTGCCAGCAGCATACAGGGGGCTGCCTACAATGAGCAGTTCTTC
>TRBV21-1|-|14|TRBJ2-5|-
CASSAGEGKETQYF
TGTGCCAGCAGCGCGGGAGAGGGGAAAGAGACCCAGTACTTC
>TRBV5-4|-|14|TRBJ2-7|-
CASSNRDTAYEQYF
TGTGCCAGCAGCAACCGGGACACAGCCTACGAGCAGTACTTC
>TRBV11-3|-|15|TRBJ2-5|-
CASSLVYRPGETQYF
TGTGCCAGCAGCTTAGTGTACCGCCCGGGTGAGACCCAGTACTTC
>TRBV7-9|-|16|TRBJ1-2|once
CASSPRGWIGNYGYTF
TGTGCCAGCAGTCCGAGAGGATGGATAGGAAACTATGGCTACACCTTC
>TRBV7-2|TRBD1|15|TRBJ1-4|-
CASSPSGTGPEKLFF
TGTGCCAGCAGCCCCAGCGGGACAGGGCCTGAAAAACTGTTTTTT
>TRBV27|TRBD1|14|TRBJ1-2|-
CASANPGTADGYTF
TGTGCCAGCGCAAACCCCGGGACAGCAGATGGCTACACCTTC